The present TCR beta chain was sequenced within a study of blood T cell repertoires in COVID-19 (dated by TCRdb to the early 2020s). About the full investigation: Samples covering the acute and convalescent phases of COVID-19 were provided by collaborators in the United States, Italy and Spain. The prospective study material was composed of cDNA or gDNA derived from T cells, B-cell-depleted T cells, or PBMCs. Subjects who had been exposed to COVID-19, were actively infected with it, or had recovered from it provided the deeply sampled blood TCRbeta repertoires that made up the dataset. The repertoires were released in a freely available public database meant as a resource for research on the immune response to SARS-CoV-2. Samples were obtained from the ongoing ImmuneRACE study (first 160 participants) and from about 1,300 subjects provided by 6 global collaborators. Nearly every sample came with metadata listing a de-identified subject ID, COVID-19 status, age in years and sex. Where available, HLA class I and class II types were obtained from metadata supplied by the sample provider rather than from assay-based typing. The research as a whole found: How much clinical and demographic metadata was included differed by source and by participant, and the metadata was provided uncurated.

The immunoSEQ Assay, a bias-controlled multiplex PCR, was used to amplify TCRbeta CDR3 regions from genomic DNA. Concerning the study's data processing: Nucleated cell counts per sample were estimated from amplification of reference gene primers within the assay. To quantify the absolute abundance of each unique TCRbeta CDR3 rearrangement, sequence reads were collapsed and filtered. For each sample, productive Simpson clonality was calculated as the square root of Simpson's diversity index across productive rearrangements. As stored in TCRdb, this immuneACCESS dataset retains in-frame rearrangements with V and J assigned. A fraction of the clones does not appear; measured against another copy, unresolved V genes explain less than half of the discrepancy, and the remainder lacks a known reason. That table gives V, J and clone size, and the DNA gave D and trimming. A total of 45,000 to 60,000 clones appear in this sample, approximately 84% of them only once. Together, the top ten hold roughly a tenth of the sample.

Sequences MNHEY (CDR1) and SVGAGI (CDR2) are obtained from the germline V gene. A distance of 8 bases separates the germline ends of V and J, which lose 0 bases and 0 bases respectively. Its CDR3 holds 15 amino acids, cysteine through phenylalanine. The CDR3 DNA has 45 bases and is translated from base 1. Comments on this clone: Its antigen is unknown. The record has no base qualities; no much larger clone is one base away.

At one collaborating source in Seattle, patients were enrolled during active infection and were followed longitudinally through the course of disease. Collaborating institutions collected whole blood in K2EDTA tubes following their own protocols. For TCRbeta analysis, collaborator samples were shipped as frozen whole blood, as isolated PBMCs, or as DNA extracted from either sample type. In this chain, TRBV6-5 is recombined with TRBJ1-1, with no D gene named confidently. Sequenced input: peripheral blood. The receptor was derived from an elderly man with COVID-19, enrolled during active disease. The CDR3 protein: CASSYSVRLNTEAFF. The DNA is TGTGCCAGCAGTTACTCAGTACGGTTGAACACTGAAGCTTTCTTT.